This TCR beta chain was captured in a study of blood T cell repertoires in COVID-19. Study-level information: Sources were T cells, B-cell-depleted T cells, or PBMCs; the material itself was cDNA or gDNA.

Authors' data handling: Estimates of nucleated cell counts were drawn from the amplification of reference gene primers. Data came from immunoSEQ multiplex PCR; TCRdb stores just in-frame clones and leaves some out. Clone size and the V and J calls come from that table; the DNA yielded D and trimming. Altogether roughly 80,000 clones are present, about 72% being singletons, with the ten largest covering about 17%. This clone was counted between two and nine times. CDR3 length: 14 residues. With 6 bases removed from V and 0 bases from J, the gap between germline ends came to 11 bases. Germline CDR1 reads LNHDA; CDR2 reads SQIVND (reference sequence).

The V call is TRBV19, the J call TRBJ2-5, with D uncertain. The source of this sequence is an older man with active or convalescent COVID-19. Sequenced: peripheral blood. DNA of the CDR3: TGTGCCAGTAGCATCGGAGATTACCAAGAGACCCAGTACTTC. It translates to CASSIGDYQETQYF.